This T cell receptor (beta chain) was identified during a study of graft-versus-host responses after intestinal transplantation. Looking at the study overall: Each transplant was multivisceral, liver-intestinal, or isolated intestinal.

Libraries were prepared by immunoSEQ multiplex PCR; TCRdb keeps only in-frame clonotypes and omits some of them. Here the sample spans tens of thousands of clones, 89% being singletons. The CDR3 extends over 15 amino acids. CDR1 and CDR2 from the germline V gene are SEHNR and FQNEAQ (reference sequence). V was trimmed by 4 bases and J by 3 bases, leaving 16 bases between them. Material: PBMCs, obtained roughly 65 days after intestinal transplantation. This clonotype was sampled from a human patient who received an intestinal transplant, so some T cells may come from the graft donor. The V gene is TRBV7-9, the J gene TRBJ2-7; maybe TRBD2 (6 bases). CDR3 amino acids: CASSSPGGGNYEQYF. DNA for the CDR3: TGTGCCAGCAGCTCCCCCGGCGGAGGGAACTACGAGCAGTACTTC. Based on the CDR3 plus reference TRBV7-9 and TRBJ2-7, the full variable domain is DTGVSQNPRHKITKRGQNVTFRCDPISEHNRLYWYRQTLGQGPEFLTYFQNEAQLEKSRLLSDRFSAERPKGSFSTLEIQRTEQGDSAMYLCASSSPGGGNYEQYFGPGTRLTVT.